Listed below are T cell receptor beta chains from one sample, sequenced in a study of beta chain features in type 1 diabetes. Produced via immunoSEQ multiplex PCR; TCRdb's table is partial and in-frame only. The sample includes about 280,000 clones, approximately 15% of them seen just once. Sample: naive CD4+ T cells from blood. The source is a man in his late teens or twenties with type 1 diabetes. Each CDR3 is given with its conserved first and last residue. Each record gives: CDR3 DNA, CDR3 protein, clone size, D gene, J gene, V gene. A D gene is named only where the DNA matches it firmly. Not every row has a clone size; where given, it reads once, few, many or a size class.

TGTGCCAGCAGCCAAGTGGGGCGGGGGGGCGGTACAGATACGCAGTATTTT,CASSQVGRGGGTDTQYF,-,TRBD2,TRBJ2-3,TRBV4-2
TGTGCCAGCTCACCACTACGGTCAGATACGCAGTATTTT,CASSPLRSDTQYF,-,-,TRBJ2-3,TRBV18
TGTGCCAGCAGCCTTAATGGAGGACGGGACGAGCAGTACTTC,CASSLNGGRDEQYF,few,-,TRBJ2-7,TRBV4-2
TGTGCCAGCCGGAGGGCCGAACCCTACGAGCAGTACTTC,CASRRAEPYEQYF,-,-,TRBJ2-7,TRBV6-1
TGTGCCAGCAGTCTCTTGACTAGCTCCAACTACGAGCAGTACTTC,CASSLLTSSNYEQYF,-,TRBD2,TRBJ2-7,TRBV6-6
TGTGCCAGTAGTATAGGGAGGTCGCCGCCGCCAAATGAGCAGTTCTTC,CASSIGRSPPPNEQFF,-,-,TRBJ2-1,TRBV19
TGCGCCAGCAGCTGGAATGGGGAGACTAGCGGGAGTGCCTACGAGCAGTACTTC,CASSWNGETSGSAYEQYF,-,TRBD2,TRBJ2-7,TRBV5-1
TGTGCCAGCAGTCCCGCCCGGGGTTCCCCCTACAATGAGCAGTTCTTC,CASSPARGSPYNEQFF,-,-,TRBJ2-1,TRBV28
TGTGCCTGCAATAAACAGGGAGCAGGGTATGGCTACACCTTC,CACNKQGAGYGYTF,-,-,TRBJ1-2,TRBV30
TGTGCCATCAGTGAGTCGACAGCAGCCAAAAACATTCAGTACTTC,CAISESTAAKNIQYF,-,-,TRBJ2-4,TRBV10-3
TGTGCCAGCTCACCGTATGTTCTGACTAGCGGGAATCAAGAGACCCAGTACTTC,CASSPYVLTSGNQETQYF,-,TRBD2,TRBJ2-5,TRBV18
TGTGCCAGCTCACCGCCGGGACAGGGTAAAAACATTCAGTACTTC,CASSPPGQGKNIQYF,few,TRBD1,TRBJ2-4,TRBV18
TGTGCCTGGACGAATTCTGGAGCTGAAGCTTTCTTT,CAWTNSGAEAFF,few,-,TRBJ1-1,TRBV30
TGTGCCTGGAGTAGACTGCATGAGCAGTTCTTC,CAWSRLHEQFF,few,-,TRBJ2-1,TRBV30
TGCAGCGTTGAACGAACTAGCGCACGCACAGATACGCAGTATTTT,CSVERTSARTDTQYF,-,TRBD2,TRBJ2-3,TRBV29-1
TGTGCCAGTACTACAGGGGGCGCGGGCTATGGCTACACCTTC,CASTTGGAGYGYTF,-,TRBD1,TRBJ1-2,TRBV19
TGTGCCAGCAGTGTCACAGGGGCCAACTATGGCTACACCTTC,CASSVTGANYGYTF,-,TRBD1,TRBJ1-2,TRBV6-5
TGTGCCAGCAGCTTATTCATGGGAGGCACCGGGGAGCTGTTTTTT,CASSLFMGGTGELFF,few,-,TRBJ2-2,TRBV7-9
TGTGCCAGCAGTTCAGGGTCACCCACAGATACGCAGTATTTT,CASSSGSPTDTQYF,-,-,TRBJ2-3,TRBV5-5
TGCGCCAGCAGCCGTGAAGGGCTAGCGGGACCCCTAAGCTCCTACAATGAGCAGTTCTTC,CASSREGLAGPLSSYNEQFF,few,TRBD2,TRBJ2-1,TRBV5-1
TGTGCCAGCAGCCTCAGCGGGGGGGCTTTAGAGACCCAGTACTTC,CASSLSGGALETQYF,-,TRBD2,TRBJ2-5,TRBV9
TGCGCCAGCAGCTTGTACACCGGGACAGGATTGGGTGGCTACACCTTC,CASSLYTGTGLGGYTF,few,TRBD1,TRBJ1-2,TRBV5-1
TGTGCCAGCAGCGCCGCACAGGGACGGAGCTACAATGAGCAGTTCTTC,CASSAAQGRSYNEQFF,-,-,TRBJ2-1,TRBV5-4
TGCAGCGTTAACCGTCTAACAGGGGGCGATGAGCAGTTCTTC,CSVNRLTGGDEQFF,-,TRBD1,TRBJ2-1,TRBV29-1
TGTGCCAGCAGCCTGGGGACTAGCACAGATACGCAGTATTTT,CASSLGTSTDTQYF,-,-,TRBJ2-3,TRBV7-6
TGTGCCAGCCGGCCAGGGGGCTTTGACGAGCAGTACTTC,CASRPGGFDEQYF,-,TRBD1,TRBJ2-7,TRBV28
TGCGCCAGCAGCCCACGGACATCCAACAATGAGCAGTTCTTC,CASSPRTSNNEQFF,few,-,TRBJ2-1,TRBV5-1